These 14 T cell receptor beta chains share one sample of origin, sequenced in a study of blood T cell repertoires in COVID-19. Generated by immunoSEQ multiplex PCR, the TCRdb table keeps only in-frame clones and is missing some. This table holds some 150,000 clones, about 80% found once. The sequencing sample was made of peripheral blood. The receptors originated from a man between 60 and 75 years old with acute or convalescent COVID-19.

The rearrangement links TRBV19 to TRBJ1-1; perhaps TRBD1 as D (5 bases). V was pared by 5 bases and J by 0 bases, with 7 bases between. The CDR3 extends over 13 amino acids. Germline assignment: CDR1 LNHDA and CDR2 SQIVND (reference sequence). The CDR3 nucleotides read TGTGCCAGTAGTCGGGGGATGAACACTGAAGCTTTCTTT. Amino acid sequence: CASSRGMNTEAFF.

The chain recombines TRBV14 with TRBJ2-1, with TRBD2 identical over 9 bases. CDR3 length: 21 amino acids. In germline, CDR1 is SGHDN, CDR2 FVKESK. J lost 0 bases, V lost 2 bases, and 17 bases had no gene match. In DNA form, the CDR3 reads TGTGCCAGCAGCCAATTAACCGAGCGGGGGGTCACCTTAAGCTCCTACAATGAGCAGTTCTTC. Encoded protein: CASSQLTERGVTLSSYNEQFF.

This chain joins TRBV27 and TRBJ1-6, with 8 bases lining up with TRBD1. This CDR3 has 15 amino acids. Germline trimming cut 4 bases from V and 9 bases from J; bases unmatched to any gene: 8. The germline CDR1 and CDR2 sequences are MNHEY and SMNVEV (reference sequence). Written as DNA, the CDR3 is TGTGCCAGCAGTTCCCGGACAGGGCAACTTTCACCCCTCCACTTT. It translates to CASSSRTGQLSPLHF.

This clone has more than one count but fewer than ten. The V call is TRBV19, the J call TRBJ1-3; D remains ambiguous. Trimming took off 3 bases at V and 1 base at J, with 7 bases between the two ends. In germline, CDR1 is LNHDA, CDR2 SQIVND (reference sequence). The CDR3 is 14 residues long. CDR3 DNA: TGTGCCAGTAGTATCCTGTCTTCTGGAAACACCATATATTTT. Translation: CASSILSSGNTIYF. The full variable domain, rest sourced from reference TRBV19 and TRBJ1-3, is DGGITQSPKYLFRKEGQNVTLSCEQNLNHDAMYWYRQDPGQGLRLIYYSQIVNDFQKGDIAEGYSVSREKKESFPLTVTSAQKNPTAFYLCASSILSSGNTIYFGEGSWLTVV.

This rearrangement joins TRBV24-1 to TRBJ2-1; 10 bases match TRBD1. Germline assignment: CDR1 KGHDR and CDR2 SFDVKD. Trimming cost V 4 bases and J 6 bases; bases outside gene matches: 2. This CDR3 contains 14 residues. CDR3 nucleotide sequence: TGTGCCACCAGTGACCGGACAGGGGGCAATGAGCAGTTCTTC. Protein product: CATSDRTGGNEQFF.

The chain carries TRBV7-2 and TRBJ2-1, with 10 nucleotides matching TRBD1. This CDR3 spans 16 amino acids. Germline values: CDR1 SGHTA, CDR2 FQGNSA. J was trimmed by 7 bases and V by 5 bases; bases with no gene match: 11. CDR3 residues: CASSARPGQGGNEQFF. The CDR3 nucleotides read TGTGCCAGCAGCGCCCGACCCGGACAGGGGGGGAATGAGCAGTTCTTC.

This chain uses TRBV30 with TRBJ1-3, with 7 bases matching TRBD1. The V segment lost 8 bases and the J segment 0 bases; nucleotides outside the gene matches: 7. Germline V CDR1 and CDR2: GTSNPN, SVGIG (reference sequence). The CDR3 length is 14 residues. The CDR3 protein is CAEGQRVSGNTIYF. The CDR3 DNA sequence: TGTGCCGAGGGACAGAGAGTCTCTGGAAACACCATATATTTT.

This sequence joins TRBV23-1 and TRBJ2-7, with a weak D call TRBD2 (7 bases). TRBV23-1 is placed among ORFs of uncertain function. The CDR3 covers 15 residues. V lost 0 bases and J 0 bases, leaving 9 bases between the germline ends. For the CDR3, the DNA is TGCGCCAGCAGTCAATCGGCGGGGGCCTCCTACGAGCAGTACTTC. Its translation is CASSQSAGASYEQYF.

In its sample, this clone was seen once. V usage is TRBV12-3 or TRBV12-4 and J usage is TRBJ1-2; D not certain. This CDR3 spans 12 amino acids. Trimming shortened V by 4 bases and J by 4 bases, and 7 bases separated the two germline ends. The CDR3: CASSSGFYGYTF. The CDR3 nucleotides are TGTGCCAGCAGTTCCGGGTTCTATGGCTACACCTTC.

The chain couples TRBV6-1 to TRBJ1-2; D is perhaps TRBD1 (5 bases). Trimming left V 3 bases short and J 4 bases short, with 9 bases between. This CDR3 is built from 13 residues. Germline CDR1 and CDR2: MNHNS and SASEGT. The CDR3 protein is CASSDRVLYGYTF. The DNA for the CDR3 is TGTGCCAGCAGTGACAGGGTTCTCTATGGCTACACCTTC.

The V and J genes are TRBV5-1 and TRBJ1-2; the match to TRBD1 covers 12 bases. The CDR3 is 14 residues long. Germline V gene data show CDR1 as SGHRS and CDR2 as YFSETQ. The J segment lost 8 bases and the V segment lost 3 bases, leaving 5 bases of the junction unmatched. Written as DNA, the CDR3 is TGCGCCAGCAGCTCGGGACAGGGGGCGAGAGGCTACACCTTC. Its protein is CASSSGQGARGYTF.

This clone occurred a few times. The chain links TRBV5-1 to TRBJ1-5, with TRBD1 as a possible D gene (6 bases). V shed 0 bases and J shed 6 bases, with 13 bases lying between them. Germline V lookup: CDR1 SGHRS, CDR2 YFSETQ. The CDR3 loop spans 15 amino acids. The CDR3 DNA sequence: TGCGCCAGCAGCTTGGCCCCAGGGGCCGCTCAGCCCCAGCATTTT. Protein sequence: CASSLAPGAAQPQHF.

The chain recombines TRBV5-1 with TRBJ2-5; D possibly corresponds to TRBD1 (5 bases). V lost 10 bases, J lost 5 bases, and 12 bases lay in between. The CDR3 totals 11 residues. Germline lookup yields CDR1 SGHRS and CDR2 YFSETQ. The CDR3 region has the DNA TGCGCCTCTGCAGGGCACGAGACCCAGTACTTC. Residues: CASAGHETQYF. Filled out from reference TRBV5-1 and TRBJ2-5, the complete variable domain reads KAGVTQTPRYLIKTRGQQVTLSCSPISGHRSVSWYQQTPGQGLQFLFEYFSETQRNKGNFPGRFSGRQFSNSRSEMNVSTLELGDSALYLCASAGHETQYFGPGTRLLVL.

Only a few counts were recorded for this clone. The chain has TRBV9 and TRBJ1-2; D remains ambiguous. The CDR3 has 14 amino acids. The germline V and J ends were trimmed by 3 bases and 5 bases, with 14 bases remaining between them. The germline gives CDR1 SGDLS, CDR2 YYNGEE. The CDR3 DNA sequence: TGTGCCAGCAGCGCAGCGAGGGCAGATTATGGCTACACCTTC. Its protein product is CASSAARADYGYTF.